Detailed here is one T cell receptor (beta chain). This entry belongs to a study of blood T cell repertoires in COVID-19. Produced via immunoSEQ multiplex PCR; TCRdb's table is partial and in-frame only. The repertoire holds more than 15,000 clones, with about 81% as singletons. The CDR3 loop spans 17 amino acids. V lost 5 bases, J lost 1 base, and 9 bases stayed unmatched. In germline, CDR1 is SGHRS, CDR2 YFSETQ. The source is a man between 60 and 70 years old with acute or convalescent COVID-19. The V call is TRBV5-1, the J call TRBJ2-5; 12 positions match TRBD2. The specimen sequenced was peripheral blood. This chain's CDR3 is CASRSRLAGASQETQYF. In nucleotides, the CDR3 is TGCGCCAGCAGGTCCCGACTAGCGGGGGCGTCCCAAGAGACCCAGTACTTC.